Given below is one T cell receptor (beta chain) in context. Antigen unknown. The data are from a study of cytomegalovirus exposure and HLA in healthy donors. General study results and limits: There were a few CMV-associated chains whose specificity for CMV antigens was confirmed in vitro.

Donors came from a validation cohort of over a hundred subjects, distinct from the first 666-subject cohort. Using immunoSEQ multiplex PCR, the repertoire was profiled, and TCRdb retains in-frame clones only, with some absent. Counted here are 55,000 to 70,000 clones, 91% occurring once; the ten biggest clones make up 2.2%. CDR1 is SEHNR, CDR2 FQNEAQ, per germline (reference sequence). V lost 2 bases, J lost 0 bases, and 17 bases lay in between. The CDR3 consists of 19 residues. The material sequenced was PBMCs. The chain is built from TRBV7-9 and TRBJ2-6; a possible D gene is TRBD1 (6 bases). The TCR comes from a woman in her thirties in good health and CMV-seronegative. CDR3 residues: CASSLSGEGVVSGANVLTF. In DNA, the CDR3 is TGTGCCAGCAGCTTAAGCGGTGAGGGGGTCGTCTCTGGGGCCAACGTCCTGACTTTC. The entire variable domain, with the rest obtained from reference TRBV7-9 and TRBJ2-6, is as follows: DTGVSQNPRHKITKRGQNVTFRCDPISEHNRLYWYRQTLGQGPEFLTYFQNEAQLEKSRLLSDRFSAERPKGSFSTLEIQRTEQGDSAMYLCASSLSGEGVVSGANVLTFGAGSRLTVL.